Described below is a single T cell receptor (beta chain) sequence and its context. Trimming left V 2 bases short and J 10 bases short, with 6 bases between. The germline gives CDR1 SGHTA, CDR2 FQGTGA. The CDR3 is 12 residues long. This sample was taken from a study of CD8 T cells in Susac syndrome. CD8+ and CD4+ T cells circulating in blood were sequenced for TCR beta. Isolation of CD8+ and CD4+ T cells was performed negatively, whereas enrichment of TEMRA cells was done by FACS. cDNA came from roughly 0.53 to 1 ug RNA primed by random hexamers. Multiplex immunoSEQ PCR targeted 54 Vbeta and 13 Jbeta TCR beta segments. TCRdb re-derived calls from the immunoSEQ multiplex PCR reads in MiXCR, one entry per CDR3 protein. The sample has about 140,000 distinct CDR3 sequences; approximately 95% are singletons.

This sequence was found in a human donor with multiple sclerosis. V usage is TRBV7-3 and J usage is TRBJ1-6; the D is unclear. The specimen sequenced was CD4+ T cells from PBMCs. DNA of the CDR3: TGTGCCAGCAGCTTAGGCGCCTCACCCCTCCACTTT. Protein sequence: CASSLGASPLHF.